Listed here are 7 T cell receptor beta chains from one sample, sequenced in a study of a mutant IDH1 vaccine in newly diagnosed glioma. The assay was immunoSEQ multiplex PCR, and TCRdb's table has in-frame clones only and misses some. Among about 32,000 clones listed, roughly 80% were seen once. Their antigen targets remain unknown. The time point: week 35, safety follow-up. Doses consisted of 300 ug of mutant IDH1 20-mer peptide each, paired with topical imiquimod. The sequences come from PBMCs, collected from a glioma patient whose treatment included an IDH1 peptide vaccine. These receptors came from a woman under 30 with glioma.

V and J are TRBV6-1 and TRBJ2-7, with D uncertain. Germline CDR1 is MNHNS and CDR2 is SASEGT. CDR3 size: 14 residues. V was shortened by 5 bases and J by 1 base, with 12 bases between the two germline ends. This CDR3 is CASSSWTESYEQYF. DNA of the CDR3: TGTGCCAGCAGTTCCTGGACGGAGTCCTACGAGCAGTACTTC.

The chain links TRBV7-9 to TRBJ1-1, with 7 positions matching TRBD1. V was clipped by 7 bases and J by 4 bases; unmatched bases: 15. Per germline, CDR1 SEHNR and CDR2 FQNEAQ (reference sequence). This CDR3 spans 16 amino acids. CDR3 sequence: CASTSQGTPQGTEAFF. DNA of the CDR3: TGTGCCAGCACCTCACAGGGGACCCCTCAGGGCACTGAAGCTTTCTTT.

The genes are TRBV10-2 and TRBJ2-1; D is perhaps TRBD2 (6 bases). V was pared by 3 bases and J by 10 bases, with 22 bases between. This CDR3 has 16 residues. The germline gives CDR1 WSHSY, CDR2 SAAADI. The CDR3 here is CASSEPLRDPREEQFF. DNA for the CDR3: TGCGCCAGCAGTGAACCACTCCGGGACCCCCGGGAGGAGCAGTTCTTC.

The V call is TRBV7-2, the J call TRBJ1-1, with no clear D. Germline-derived CDR1 and CDR2 are SGHTA and FQGNSA. There are 15 residues in the CDR3. Trimming took off 1 base at V and 6 bases at J, with 15 bases between the two ends. In nucleotides, the CDR3 is TGTGCCAGCAGCTTAGAGTTGGGGATCTCAGCTGAAGCTTTCTTT. As protein: CASSLELGISAEAFF.

J is TRBJ2-1 and V is TRBV25-1; 7 bases line up with TRBD1. With 6 bases clipped from V and 12 bases from J, the junction kept 8 bases outside the gene matches. The CDR3 contains 12 residues. Germline V gives CDR1 MGHDK, CDR2 SYGVNS. CDR3 nucleotide sequence: TGTGCCAGCAGCGCCAACAGGGGAGTGCAGTTCTTC. This encodes CASSANRGVQFF. The whole variable domain, filled in from reference TRBV25-1 and TRBJ2-1, reads EADIYQTPRYLVIGTGKKITLECSQTMGHDKMYWYQQDPGMELHLIHYSYGVNSTEKGDLSSESTVSRIRTEHFPLTLESARPSHTSQYLCASSANRGVQFFGPGTRLTVL.

This rearrangement joins TRBV9 to TRBJ2-3, with D possibly matching TRBD2 (5 bases). CDR1 and CDR2 (germline): SGDLS, YYNGEE. There are 13 residues in the CDR3. Deletions cut 0 bases from V and 10 bases from J, with 12 bases between. The CDR3 protein is CASSVEGESAQYF. The CDR3 nucleotides read TGTGCCAGCAGCGTAGAGGGAGAGAGTGCGCAGTATTTT.

The chain links TRBV28 to TRBJ2-7; D uncertain. In germline, CDR1 is MDHEN, CDR2 SYDVKM. The CDR3 has 15 amino acids. Trimming cost V 3 bases and J 2 bases, with 14 bases left between them. In DNA form, the CDR3 reads TGTGCCAGCAGTTTCGGCGAAGGGAACGCCTACGAGCAGTACTTC. This sequence encodes CASSFGEGNAYEQYF.